These 10 T cell receptor beta chains were sequenced from one sample in a study of T cell responses to AZD1222 COVID-19 vaccine (TCRdb year 2021). The protocol used for the library was the immunoSEQ multiplex PCR assay. In TCRdb, the immuneACCESS table is reduced to in-frame sequences with V and J assigned. These tables do not hold every clone; where another copy was compared, an unresolved V gene accounts for under half, and the others remain unexplained. The sample table lists 150,000 to 180,000 clones, around 87% of them with a count of one. Roughly a tenth of the sample is taken by the ten largest. Sample time point, as interpreted from the label and publication: about 28 days (+/-7) after the second vaccine dose. Source: peripheral blood, taken 28 days after the second AZD1222 dose. The receptors here all came from an adult who received the AZD1222 COVID-19 vaccine.

The chain employs TRBV27 and TRBJ2-3; 15 nucleotides align to TRBD2. The CDR3 covers 15 residues. Germline V gene sequence: CDR1 MNHEY, CDR2 SMNVEV (reference sequence). V shed 4 bases and J 6 bases; nucleotides not matched to a gene: 2. The CDR3 DNA follows: TGTGCCAGCAGTTCCGGACTAGCGGGAGGGGATACGCAGTATTTT. Protein product: CASSSGLAGGDTQYF.

The V gene is TRBV28, the J gene TRBJ2-3; D is unresolved. This CDR3 has 15 residues. Trimming cost V 7 bases and J 0 bases, with 14 bases left between them. Germline CDR1 reads MDHEN; CDR2 reads SYDVKM. The DNA of the CDR3 is TGTGCCAGCAATCAAGGTCAGACCAGCACAGATACGCAGTATTTT. Translation gives CASNQGQTSTDTQYF.

The V gene is TRBV7-8, the J gene TRBJ2-3, with D possibly being TRBD2 (5 bases). Germline V lookup: CDR1 SGHVS, CDR2 FQNEAQ. V was shortened by 11 bases and J by 4 bases, with 13 bases between the two germline ends. The CDR3 is made up of 12 amino acids. CDR3 in DNA: TGTGCCGTCTCTGAGGAGGCAGATACGCAGTATTTT. Protein: CAVSEEADTQYF.

The V and J genes are TRBV14 and TRBJ2-7; D call uncertain. V was cut by 0 bases and J by 4 bases, with 7 bases left in between. This CDR3 comprises 13 residues. CDR1 is SGHDN, CDR2 FVKESK, per germline. The CDR3 here is CASSQEQGYEQYF. For the CDR3, the DNA is TGTGCCAGCAGCCAAGAACAAGGGTACGAGCAGTACTTC.

The chain joins TRBV25-1 to TRBJ1-2, with D perhaps TRBD1 (5 bases). The ends were cut back, 3 bases at V and 3 bases at J, with 11 bases in the middle. CDR3 length: 14 residues. The germline gives CDR1 MGHDK, CDR2 SYGVNS. CDR3 DNA sequence: TGTGCCAGCAGTGAGGAGACAGAGTACTATGGCTACACCTTC. This encodes CASSEETEYYGYTF.

The chain recombines TRBV28 with TRBJ2-2; D might be TRBD1 (6 bases). This CDR3 spans 14 amino acids. V was pared by 4 bases and J by 1 base, with 7 bases between. From germline, CDR1 is MDHEN and CDR2 SYDVKM. As DNA, the CDR3 is TGTGCCAGCAGTTCAGGGGAGAACACCGGGGAGCTGTTTTTT. Protein sequence: CASSSGENTGELFF.

The table lists this clone with a count of one. The V gene is TRBV6-5, the J gene TRBJ1-4; D not resolved. The germline CDR1 and CDR2 sequences are MNHEY and SVGAGI. V lost 0 bases to trimming and J lost 5 bases, with 13 bases between them. The CDR3 has 16 amino acids. CDR3 amino acids: CASSYSILGGNEKLFF. CDR3 bases: TGTGCCAGCAGTTACTCGATCCTAGGAGGGAATGAAAAACTGTTTTTT.

J is TRBJ1-3 and V is TRBV19; no reliable D call. The CDR3 sequence is 15 residues long. Trimming cost V 0 bases and J 2 bases, with 8 bases left between them. Germline loops: CDR1 LNHDA, CDR2 SQIVND (reference sequence). The CDR3 sequence is CASSIDRGPGNTIYF. The CDR3 DNA reads TGTGCCAGTAGTATAGATCGTGGCCCTGGAAACACCATATATTTT.

The J gene is TRBJ1-5, the V gene TRBV3-1 (or the pseudogene TRBV3-2), with D unresolved. CDR3 length equals 15 residues. V lost 0 bases and J 4 bases, leaving 10 bases between the germline ends. CDR1 is LGHDT and CDR2 is YNNKEL in the germline V gene (reference sequence). The CDR3, as DNA: TGTGCCAGCAGCCAAGATCGAAGTGAAAATCAGCCCCAGCATTTT. As protein: CASSQDRSENQPQHF.

The chain couples TRBV4-3 to TRBJ2-2; the D gene could be TRBD1 or TRBD2 (6 bases each). CDR3 length: 15 residues. Germline V lookup: CDR1 LGHNA, CDR2 YSLEER. Trimming took 4 bases from V and 3 from J, leaving 12 bases between them. CDR3 residues: CASSLGGLDTGELFF. The CDR3 DNA is TGCGCCAGCAGCCTGGGGGGCCTGGACACCGGGGAGCTGTTTTTT.